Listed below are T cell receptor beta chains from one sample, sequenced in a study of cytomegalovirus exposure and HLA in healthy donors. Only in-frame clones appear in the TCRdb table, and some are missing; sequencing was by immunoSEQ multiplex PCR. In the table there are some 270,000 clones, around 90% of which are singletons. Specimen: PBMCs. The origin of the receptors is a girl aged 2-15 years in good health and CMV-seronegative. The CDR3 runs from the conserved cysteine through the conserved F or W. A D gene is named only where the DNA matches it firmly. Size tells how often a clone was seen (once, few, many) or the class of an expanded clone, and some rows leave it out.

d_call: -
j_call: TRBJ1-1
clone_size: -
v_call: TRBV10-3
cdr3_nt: TGTGCTACCACCCCAGGAGGGGTTGGTGAAGCTTTCTTT
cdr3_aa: CATTPGGVGEAFF

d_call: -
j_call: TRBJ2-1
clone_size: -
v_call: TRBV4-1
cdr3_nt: TGCGCCAGCAGCCAAGATCAGATGGCTAGCTCCTACAATGAGCAGTTCTTC
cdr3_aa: CASSQDQMASSYNEQFF

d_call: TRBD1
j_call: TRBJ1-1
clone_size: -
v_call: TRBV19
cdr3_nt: TGTGCCAGTAGGGCAACCGGGACAGGGGGACGGGGCACTGAAGCTTTCTTT
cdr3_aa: CASRATGTGGRGTEAFF

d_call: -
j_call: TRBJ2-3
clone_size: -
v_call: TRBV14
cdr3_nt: TGTGCCAGCAGCCAAGGGGTGACGGACTTGGATACGCAGTATTTT
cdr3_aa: CASSQGVTDLDTQYF

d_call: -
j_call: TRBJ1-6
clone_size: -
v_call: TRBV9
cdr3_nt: TGTGCCAGCAGCGTAGAGGGAGATTTAAGTTCACCCCTCCACTTT
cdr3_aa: CASSVEGDLSSPLHF

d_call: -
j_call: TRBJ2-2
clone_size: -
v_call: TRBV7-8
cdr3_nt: TGTGCCAGCAGCCCGAGGGGGTTGATCGGGAACACCGGGGAGCTGTTTTTT
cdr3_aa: CASSPRGLIGNTGELFF

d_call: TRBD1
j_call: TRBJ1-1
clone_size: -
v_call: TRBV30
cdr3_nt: TGTGCCGGGGACAGGGCGCAGAACACTGAAGCTTTCTTT
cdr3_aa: CAGDRAQNTEAFF

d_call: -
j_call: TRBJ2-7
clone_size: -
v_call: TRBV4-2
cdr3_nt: TGTGCCAGCAGCCATGTGGGGGCGGTAGTCCTCTACGAGCAGTACTTC
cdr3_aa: CASSHVGAVVLYEQYF

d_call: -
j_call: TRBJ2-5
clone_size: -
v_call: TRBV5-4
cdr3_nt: TGTGCCAGCAGCCGAAAGACCCACAAAGCGGAGACCCAGTACTTC
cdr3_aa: CASSRKTHKAETQYF

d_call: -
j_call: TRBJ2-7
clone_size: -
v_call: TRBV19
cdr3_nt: TGTGCCAGTAGTATAAAGGACTGGAGCTACGAGCAGTACTTC
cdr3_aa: CASSIKDWSYEQYF

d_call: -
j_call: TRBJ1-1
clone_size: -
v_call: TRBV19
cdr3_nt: TGTGCCAGTAGTACCCGCACTGAAGCTTTCTTT
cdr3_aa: CASSTRTEAFF

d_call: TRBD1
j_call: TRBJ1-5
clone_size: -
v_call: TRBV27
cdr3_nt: TGTGCCAGCAGTTCCCAGAGCTCCGGGACAGGGGGCAGTCAGCCCCAGCATTTT
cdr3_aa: CASSSQSSGTGGSQPQHF

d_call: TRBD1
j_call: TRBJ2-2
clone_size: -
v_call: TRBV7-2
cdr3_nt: TGTGCCAGCAGCTTAGATATAGGACAGGTTCCCACCGGGGAGCTGTTTTTT
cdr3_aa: CASSLDIGQVPTGELFF

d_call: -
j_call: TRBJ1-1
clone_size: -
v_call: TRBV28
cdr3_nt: TGTGCCAGCAGTCTCCCCCCAGGGAACACTGAAGCTTTCTTT
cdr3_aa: CASSLPPGNTEAFF

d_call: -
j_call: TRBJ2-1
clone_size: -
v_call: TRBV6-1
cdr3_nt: TGTGCCAGCAGTCTTGAGCGGGTCTCCTACAATGAGCAGTTCTTC
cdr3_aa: CASSLERVSYNEQFF

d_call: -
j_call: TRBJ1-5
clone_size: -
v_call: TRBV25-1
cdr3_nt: TGTGCCAGCAGTGAAAGGAGGGTGGATCAGCCCCAGCATTTT
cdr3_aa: CASSERRVDQPQHF

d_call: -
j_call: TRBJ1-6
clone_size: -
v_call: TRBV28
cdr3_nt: TGTGCCAGCAGTTTCCCCCTCCCCGGGACTGTAGATTCACCCCTCCACTTT
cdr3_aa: CASSFPLPGTVDSPLHF

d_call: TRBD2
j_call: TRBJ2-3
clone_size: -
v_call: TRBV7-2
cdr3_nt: TGTGCCAGCAGCGCTGGGGCGAGCGGGAGATTAGGCACAGATACGCAGTATTTT
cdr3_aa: CASSAGASGRLGTDTQYF

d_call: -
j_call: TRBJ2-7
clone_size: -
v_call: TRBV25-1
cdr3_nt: TGTGCCAGCAGTGAACAGGGAAACGAGCAGTACTTC
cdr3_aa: CASSEQGNEQYF

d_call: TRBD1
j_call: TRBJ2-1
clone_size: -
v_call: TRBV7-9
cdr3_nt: TGTGCCAGCAGCTTCGACAGGGGGTCCCTTCGAAATGAGCAGTTCTTC
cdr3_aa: CASSFDRGSLRNEQFF

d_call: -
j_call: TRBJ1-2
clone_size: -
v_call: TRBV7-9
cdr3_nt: TGTGCCAGCAGCCCGCCCGCACAATTGTGCACCTTC
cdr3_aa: CASSPPAQLCTF

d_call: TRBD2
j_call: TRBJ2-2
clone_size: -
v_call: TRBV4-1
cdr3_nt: TGCGCCAGCAGCCAAGGACTAGCGGGAGGGCCCACCGGGGAGCTGTTTTTT
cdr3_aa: CASSQGLAGGPTGELFF

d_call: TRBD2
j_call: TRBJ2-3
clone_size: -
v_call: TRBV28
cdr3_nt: TGTGCCAGCCTCGGCGGAGCGGGGTATGGGACAGATACGCAGTATTTT
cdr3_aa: CASLGGAGYGTDTQYF

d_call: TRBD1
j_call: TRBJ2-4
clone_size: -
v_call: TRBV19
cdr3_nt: TGTGCCGCGGCGCAGGGGGAAAGGAACCGAAAGTACTTC
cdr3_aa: CAAAQGERNRKYF

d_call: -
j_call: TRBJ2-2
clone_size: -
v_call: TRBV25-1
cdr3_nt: TGTGCCAGCACTCTTAGCGGGGAGCTGTTTTTT
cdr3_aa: CASTLSGELFF

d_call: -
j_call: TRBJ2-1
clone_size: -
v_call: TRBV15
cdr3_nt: TGTGCCACCAGCAGAGATGAACTAGCCAGCTCCTACAATGAGCAGTTCTTC
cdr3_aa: CATSRDELASSYNEQFF

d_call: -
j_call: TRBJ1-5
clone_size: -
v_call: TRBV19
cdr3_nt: TGTGCCAGTAGTATGACAAGGCAGGGAGGTGATCAGCCCCAGCATTTT
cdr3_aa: CASSMTRQGGDQPQHF

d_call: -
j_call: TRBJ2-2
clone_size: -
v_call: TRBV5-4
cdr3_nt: TGTGCCAGCGGAGAGACGGGAGTTACGCCCGGGGAGCTGTTTTTT
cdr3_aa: CASGETGVTPGELFF

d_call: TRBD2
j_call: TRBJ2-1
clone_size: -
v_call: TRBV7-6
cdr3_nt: TGTGCCAGCAGCCCACGACTAGCGGGGGGGCTCCCCAATGAGCAGTTCTTC
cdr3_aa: CASSPRLAGGLPNEQFF

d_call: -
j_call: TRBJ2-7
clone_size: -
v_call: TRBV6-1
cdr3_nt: TGTGCCAGCAGTAGTATCGGCGGTTCCTACGAGCAGTACTTC
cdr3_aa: CASSSIGGSYEQYF

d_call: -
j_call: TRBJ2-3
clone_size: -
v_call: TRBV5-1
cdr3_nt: TGCGCCAGCAGCATCGGGGTGGGGGGGGGCGCAACAGATACGCAGTATTTT
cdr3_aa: CASSIGVGGGATDTQYF

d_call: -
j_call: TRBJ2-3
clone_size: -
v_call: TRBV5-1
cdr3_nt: TGCGCCAGCAGCCGGACTTTCTCTAGCACAGATACGCAGTATTTT
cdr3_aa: CASSRTFSSTDTQYF

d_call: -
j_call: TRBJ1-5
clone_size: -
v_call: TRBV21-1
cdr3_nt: TGTGCCACCTACCCCCCCGGAGGGTCTATGGGGCCCCAGCATTTT
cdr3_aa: CATYPPGGSMGPQHF

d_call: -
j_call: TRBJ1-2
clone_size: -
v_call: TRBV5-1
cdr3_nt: TGCGCCAGCAGCCCGACAGGTGACTATGGCTACACCTTC
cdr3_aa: CASSPTGDYGYTF

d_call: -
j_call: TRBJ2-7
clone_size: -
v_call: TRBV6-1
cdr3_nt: TGTGCCAGCAGTAAAGACAGTCCCTACGAGCAGTACTTC
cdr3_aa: CASSKDSPYEQYF

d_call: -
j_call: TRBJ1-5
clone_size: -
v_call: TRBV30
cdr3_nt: TGTGCCTGGAGTGCGGGGGGTAGTGATCAGCCCCAGCATTTT
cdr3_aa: CAWSAGGSDQPQHF

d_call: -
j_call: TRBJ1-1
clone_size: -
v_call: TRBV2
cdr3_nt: TGTGCCACCTCGAAACCCTTTGCCAGTACCCTGAACACTGAAGCTTTCTTT
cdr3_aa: CATSKPFASTLNTEAFF

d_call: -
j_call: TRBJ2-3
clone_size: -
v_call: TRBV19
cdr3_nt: TGTGCCAGTAGTGGGGGGGGGCGCACAGATACGCAGTATTTT
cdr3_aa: CASSGGGRTDTQYF

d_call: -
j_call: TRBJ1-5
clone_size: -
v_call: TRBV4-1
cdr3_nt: TGCGCCAGCAGCCCCTCGACAGAAGTAGTCAATCAGCCCCGGCATTTT
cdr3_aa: CASSPSTEVVNQPRHF

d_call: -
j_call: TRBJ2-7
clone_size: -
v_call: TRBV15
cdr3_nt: TGTGCCACCAGCAGAGATGCAGGGGCAGACGAGCAGTACTTC
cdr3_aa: CATSRDAGADEQYF

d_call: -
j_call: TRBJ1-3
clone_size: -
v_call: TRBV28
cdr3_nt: TGTGCCAGCAGTTTAGGGCTGAACTCTGGAAACACCATATATTTT
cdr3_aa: CASSLGLNSGNTIYF

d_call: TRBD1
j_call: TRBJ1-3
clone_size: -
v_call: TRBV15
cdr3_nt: TGTGCCACCAGCAAGAGGGGGGCGACAGGGGCATCTGGAAACACCATATATTTT
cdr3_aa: CATSKRGATGASGNTIYF

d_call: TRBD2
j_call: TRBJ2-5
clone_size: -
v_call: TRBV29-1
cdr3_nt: TGCAGCGTATCTAGCGGCGCAGGGGAGACCCAGTACTTC
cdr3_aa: CSVSSGAGETQYF

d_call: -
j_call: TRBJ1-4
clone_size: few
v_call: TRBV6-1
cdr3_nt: TGTGCCAGCAGTGTAGGGGTGTTTGGTGAAAAACTGTTTTTT
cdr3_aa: CASSVGVFGEKLFF

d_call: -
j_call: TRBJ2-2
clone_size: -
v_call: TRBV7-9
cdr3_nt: TGTGCCAGCAGTTCCCAGGGGAAGGCCGGGGAGCTGTTTTTT
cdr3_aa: CASSSQGKAGELFF

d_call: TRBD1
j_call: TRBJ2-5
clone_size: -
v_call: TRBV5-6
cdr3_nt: TGTGCCAGCAGTGGGACAGGGTTCCAAGAGACCCAGTACTTC
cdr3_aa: CASSGTGFQETQYF

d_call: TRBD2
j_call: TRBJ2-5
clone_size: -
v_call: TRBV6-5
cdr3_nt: TGTGCCAGCAGTTACCCAGCGGGAGGTGAGACCCAGTACTTC
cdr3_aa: CASSYPAGGETQYF

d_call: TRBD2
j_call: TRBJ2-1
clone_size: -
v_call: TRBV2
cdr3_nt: TGTGCCAGCATGGGGGCTAGCGGGAGGGATGAGCAGTTCTTC
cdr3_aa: CASMGASGRDEQFF

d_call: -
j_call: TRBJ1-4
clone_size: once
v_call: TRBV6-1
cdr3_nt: TGTGCCAGCAGTGGAAGCGCCAGTAATGAAAAACTGTTTTTT
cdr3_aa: CASSGSASNEKLFF

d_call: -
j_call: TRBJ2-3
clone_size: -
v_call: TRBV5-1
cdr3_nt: TGCGCCAGCAGCTTGGAGGGGGGGGGAGATACGCAGTATTTT
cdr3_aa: CASSLEGGGDTQYF

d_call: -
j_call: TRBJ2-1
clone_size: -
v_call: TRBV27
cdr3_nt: TGTGCCAGCAGCCACCTCCTCAGGGGCTTTTTGTACAATGAGCAGTTCTTC
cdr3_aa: CASSHLLRGFLYNEQFF

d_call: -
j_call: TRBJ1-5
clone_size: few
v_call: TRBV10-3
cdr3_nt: TGTGCCATCAGTGACGGGGAGAATCAGCCCCAGCATTTT
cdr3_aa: CAISDGENQPQHF

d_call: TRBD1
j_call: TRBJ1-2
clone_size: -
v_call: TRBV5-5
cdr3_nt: TGTGCCAGCAGCCCATTGACAGGGTCCTATGGCTACACCTTC
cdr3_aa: CASSPLTGSYGYTF

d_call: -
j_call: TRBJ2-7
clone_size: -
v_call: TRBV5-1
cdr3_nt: TGCGCCAGCAGAGCGACGCATACGATTACCTACGAGCAGTACTTC
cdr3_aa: CASRATHTITYEQYF

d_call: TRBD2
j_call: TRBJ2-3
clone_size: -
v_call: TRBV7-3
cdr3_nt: TGTGCCAGCAGCCCCACAGCGGGGGTAACCGGAGATACGCAGTATTTT
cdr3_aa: CASSPTAGVTGDTQYF

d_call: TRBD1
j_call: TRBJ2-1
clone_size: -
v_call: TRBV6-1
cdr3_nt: TGTGCCAGCAGTGAACTAGACAGGGGCTCCTACAATGAGCAGTTCTTC
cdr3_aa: CASSELDRGSYNEQFF

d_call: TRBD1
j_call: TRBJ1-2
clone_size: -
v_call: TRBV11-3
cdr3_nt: TGTGCCAGCAGCTCTCCGGGACAGGGGCGCTACACCTTC
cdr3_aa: CASSSPGQGRYTF

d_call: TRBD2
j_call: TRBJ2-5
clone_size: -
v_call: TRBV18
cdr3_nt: TGTGCCAGCTCACCCGGGACTAGCGGGACGGAGACCCAGTACTTC
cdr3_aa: CASSPGTSGTETQYF

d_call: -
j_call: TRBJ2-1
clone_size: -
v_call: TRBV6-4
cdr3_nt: TGTGCCAGCAGCCGCGACACCTACAATGAGCAGTTCTTC
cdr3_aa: CASSRDTYNEQFF